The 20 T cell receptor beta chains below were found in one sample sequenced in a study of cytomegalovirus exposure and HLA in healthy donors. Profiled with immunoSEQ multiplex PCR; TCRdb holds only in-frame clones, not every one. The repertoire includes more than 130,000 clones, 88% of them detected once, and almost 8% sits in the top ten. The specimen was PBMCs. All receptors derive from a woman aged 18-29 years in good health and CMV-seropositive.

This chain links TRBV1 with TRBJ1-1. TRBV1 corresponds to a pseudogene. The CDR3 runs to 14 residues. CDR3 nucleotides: TGCACCAGCAGCCGAGAGACTGAGAACACTGAAGCTTTCTTT. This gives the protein CTSSRETENTEAFF.

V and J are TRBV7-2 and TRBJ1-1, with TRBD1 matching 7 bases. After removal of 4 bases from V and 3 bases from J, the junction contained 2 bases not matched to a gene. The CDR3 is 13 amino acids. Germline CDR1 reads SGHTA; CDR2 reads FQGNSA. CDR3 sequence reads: CASSWDSYTEAFF. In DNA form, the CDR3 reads TGTGCCAGCAGCTGGGACAGTTACACTGAAGCTTTCTTT.

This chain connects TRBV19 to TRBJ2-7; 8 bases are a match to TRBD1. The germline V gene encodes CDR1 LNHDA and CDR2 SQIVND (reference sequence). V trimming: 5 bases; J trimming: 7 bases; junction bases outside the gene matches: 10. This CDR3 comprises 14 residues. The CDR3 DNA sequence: TGTGCCAGTAGTTTTGGACAGGGACCGAAAGAGCAGTACTTC. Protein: CASSFGQGPKEQYF.

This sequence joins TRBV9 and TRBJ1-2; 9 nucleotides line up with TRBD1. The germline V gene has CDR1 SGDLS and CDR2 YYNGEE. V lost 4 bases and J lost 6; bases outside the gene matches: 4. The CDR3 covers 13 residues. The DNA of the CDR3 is TGTGCCAGCAGCAGTACAGGGGGCCATGGCTACACCTTC. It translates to CASSSTGGHGYTF.

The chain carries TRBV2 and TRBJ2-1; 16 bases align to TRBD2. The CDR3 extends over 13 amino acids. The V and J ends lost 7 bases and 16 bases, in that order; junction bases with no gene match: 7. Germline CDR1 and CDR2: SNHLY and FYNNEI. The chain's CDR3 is CASMGLAGGQSFF. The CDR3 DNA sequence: TGTGCCAGCATGGGACTAGCGGGGGGGCAGTCCTTCTTC.

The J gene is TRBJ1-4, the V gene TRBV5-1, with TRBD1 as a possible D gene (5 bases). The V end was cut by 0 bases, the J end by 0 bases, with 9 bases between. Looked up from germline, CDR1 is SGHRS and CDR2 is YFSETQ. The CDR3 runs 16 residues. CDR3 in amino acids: CASSLAIGATNEKLFF. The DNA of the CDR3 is TGCGCCAGCAGCTTGGCCATAGGGGCAACTAATGAAAAACTGTTTTTT.

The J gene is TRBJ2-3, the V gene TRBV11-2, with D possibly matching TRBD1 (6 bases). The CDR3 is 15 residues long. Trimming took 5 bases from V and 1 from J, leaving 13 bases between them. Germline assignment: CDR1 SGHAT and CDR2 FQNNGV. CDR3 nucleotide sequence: TGTGCCAGCAGCCGTGGGAGACAGGGCACAGATACGCAGTATTTT. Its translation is CASSRGRQGTDTQYF. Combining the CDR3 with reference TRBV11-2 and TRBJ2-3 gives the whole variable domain EAGVAQSPRYKIIEKRQSVAFWCNPISGHATLYWYQQILGQGPKLLIQFQNNGVVDDSQLPKDRFSAERLKGVDSTLKIQPAKLEDSAVYLCASSRGRQGTDTQYFGPGTRLTVL.

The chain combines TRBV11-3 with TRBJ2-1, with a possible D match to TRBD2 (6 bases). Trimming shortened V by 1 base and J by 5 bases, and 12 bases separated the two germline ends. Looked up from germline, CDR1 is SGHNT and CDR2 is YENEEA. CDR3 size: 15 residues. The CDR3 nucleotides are TGTGCCAGCAGCTTAGGGAGTAGCGGACACAATGAGCAGTTCTTC. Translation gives CASSLGSSGHNEQFF. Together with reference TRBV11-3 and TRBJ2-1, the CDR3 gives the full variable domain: EAGVVQSPRYKIIEKKQPVAFWCNPISGHNTLYWYLQNLGQGPELLIRYENEEAVDDSQLPKDRFSAERLKGVDSTLKIQPAELGDSAVYLCASSLGSSGHNEQFFGPGTRLTVL.

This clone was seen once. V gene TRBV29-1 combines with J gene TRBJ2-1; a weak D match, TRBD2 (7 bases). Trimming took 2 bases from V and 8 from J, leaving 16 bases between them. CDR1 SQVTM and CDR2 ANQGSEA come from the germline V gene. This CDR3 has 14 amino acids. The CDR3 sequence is CSVEWWGGADEQFF. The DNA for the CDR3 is TGCAGCGTTGAATGGTGGGGGGGGGCGGATGAGCAGTTCTTC.

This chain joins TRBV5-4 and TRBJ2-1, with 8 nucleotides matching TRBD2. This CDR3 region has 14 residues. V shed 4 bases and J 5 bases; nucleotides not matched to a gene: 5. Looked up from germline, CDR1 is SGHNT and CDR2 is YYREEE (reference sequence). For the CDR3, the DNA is TGTGCCAGCAGCACGCGGGAGGCCGACAATGAGCAGTTCTTC. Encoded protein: CASSTREADNEQFF.

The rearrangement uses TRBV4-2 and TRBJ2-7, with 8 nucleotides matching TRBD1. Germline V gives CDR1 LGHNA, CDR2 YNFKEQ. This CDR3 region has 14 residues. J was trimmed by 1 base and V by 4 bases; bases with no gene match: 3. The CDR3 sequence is CASSRDRGSYEQYF. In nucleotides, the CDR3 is TGTGCCAGCAGCCGAGACAGGGGATCCTACGAGCAGTACTTC.

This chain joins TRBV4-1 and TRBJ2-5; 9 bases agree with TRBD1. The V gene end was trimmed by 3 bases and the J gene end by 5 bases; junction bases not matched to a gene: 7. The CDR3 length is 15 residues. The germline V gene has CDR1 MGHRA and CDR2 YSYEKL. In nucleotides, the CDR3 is TGCGCCAGCAGCCAGTGGGACAGGGAGGGGGAGACCCAGTACTTC. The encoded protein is CASSQWDREGETQYF.

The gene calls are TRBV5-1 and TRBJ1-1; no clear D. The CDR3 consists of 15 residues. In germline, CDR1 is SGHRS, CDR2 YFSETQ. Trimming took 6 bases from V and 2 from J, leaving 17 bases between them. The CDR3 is CASTLRGGSNTEAFF. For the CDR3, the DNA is TGCGCCAGCACCCTTAGAGGCGGATCAAACACTGAAGCTTTCTTT.

The CDR3 nucleotides read TGTGCCAGCAGTTACTCGTCCGTTCAAGAGACCCAGTACTTC. Its translation is CASSYSSVQETQYF. The V and J genes are TRBV6-5 and TRBJ2-5, with D unresolved. CDR1 and CDR2 from the germline V gene are MNHEY and SVGAGI. The ends were cut back, 0 bases at V and 2 bases at J, with 7 bases in the middle. The CDR3 length is 14 residues.

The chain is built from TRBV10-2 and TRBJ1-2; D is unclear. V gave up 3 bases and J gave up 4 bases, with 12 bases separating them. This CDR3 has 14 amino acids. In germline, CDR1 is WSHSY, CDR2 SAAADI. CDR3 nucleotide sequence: TGCGCCAGCAGTGATAAGAGGGTGCGCTATGGCTACACCTTC. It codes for CASSDKRVRYGYTF.

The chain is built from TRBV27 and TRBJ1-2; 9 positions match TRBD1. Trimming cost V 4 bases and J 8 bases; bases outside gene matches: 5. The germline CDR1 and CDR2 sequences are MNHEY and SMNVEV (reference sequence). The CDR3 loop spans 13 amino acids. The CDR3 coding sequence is TGTGCCAGCAGTTCCATGGACAGGGGCGGCTACACCTTC. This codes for CASSSMDRGGYTF.

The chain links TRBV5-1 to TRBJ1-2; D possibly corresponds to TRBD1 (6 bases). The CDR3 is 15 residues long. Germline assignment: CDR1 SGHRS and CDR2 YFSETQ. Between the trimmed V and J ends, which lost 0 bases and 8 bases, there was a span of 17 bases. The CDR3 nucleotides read TGCGCCAGCAGCTTGGAGGTTCCAGGGGCTCGGGGCTACACCTTC. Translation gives CASSLEVPGARGYTF.

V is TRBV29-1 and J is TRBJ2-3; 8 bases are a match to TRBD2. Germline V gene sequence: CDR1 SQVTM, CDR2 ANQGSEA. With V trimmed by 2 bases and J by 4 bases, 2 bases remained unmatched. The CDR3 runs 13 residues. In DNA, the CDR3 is TGCAGCGTTGAACGGGGGGGGGCAGATACGCAGTATTTT. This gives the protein CSVERGGADTQYF.

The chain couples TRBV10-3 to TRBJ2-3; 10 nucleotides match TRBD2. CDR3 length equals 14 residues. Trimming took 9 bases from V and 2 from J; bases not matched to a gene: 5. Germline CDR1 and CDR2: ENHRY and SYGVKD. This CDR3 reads CAMSGGALTDTQYF. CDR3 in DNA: TGTGCCATGAGCGGGGGGGCCCTCACAGATACGCAGTATTTT.

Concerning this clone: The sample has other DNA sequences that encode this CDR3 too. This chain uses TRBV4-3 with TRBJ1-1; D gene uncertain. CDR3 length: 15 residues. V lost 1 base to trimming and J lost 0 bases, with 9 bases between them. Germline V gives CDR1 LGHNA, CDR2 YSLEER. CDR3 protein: CASSQGGGMNTEAFF. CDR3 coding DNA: TGCGCCAGCAGCCAAGGAGGCGGGATGAACACTGAAGCTTTCTTT.